Below are 28 T cell receptor beta chains sequenced from a single sample in a study of shared clonotypes between healthy human individuals. Using immunoSEQ multiplex PCR, the repertoire was profiled, and TCRdb retains in-frame clones only, with some absent. This sample has around 690,000 clones, with about 92% found just once. Sequences were obtained from memory CD8+ T cells from PBMCs. Subset meaning: CD45RO+ cells pooled with CCR7-negative TemRA cells. The receptors shown here come from a man aged 18 to 30 in good health. Some clones in this sample may be carry-over from other donors' samples.

V and J are TRBV10-2 and TRBJ1-1; D gene uncertain. The length of the CDR3 is 11 residues. The V end was cut by 6 bases, the J end by 2 bases, with 4 bases between. Germline V gives CDR1 WSHSY, CDR2 SAAADI. The chain's CDR3 is CASRVNTEAFF. The DNA for the CDR3 is TGCGCCAGCAGGGTAAACACTGAAGCTTTCTTT.

The chain uses TRBV28 and TRBJ2-7, with 9 bases aligning to TRBD2. V gave up 2 bases and J gave up 2 bases; unmatched junction bases: 4. In germline, CDR1 is MDHEN, CDR2 SYDVKM. This CDR3 has 15 residues. CDR3 DNA: TGTGCCAGCAGTTTAATTTTAGCGGGAGCCTACGAGCAGTACTTC. It is translated as CASSLILAGAYEQYF.

V and J are TRBV6-4 and TRBJ2-7; 7 positions match TRBD1. The length of the CDR3 is 15 residues. Germline CDR1 and CDR2: MRHNA and SNTAGT. V lost 0 bases and J lost 5; bases outside the gene matches: 7. CDR3 sequence (DNA): TGTGCCAGCAGTGACTCCTACAGGGGACGCCACGAGCAGTACTTC. Its translation: CASSDSYRGRHEQYF.

The V and J genes are TRBV30 and TRBJ2-5; D remains ambiguous. The V end was cut by 2 bases, the J end by 11 bases, with 18 bases between. Germline V gene data show CDR1 as GTSNPN and CDR2 as SVGIG (reference sequence). CDR3 length equals 13 residues. The CDR3 nucleotides are TGTGCCTGGAGTCCGGCCCGGTTGTCCCAGCAGTACTTC. As protein: CAWSPARLSQQYF.

V gene TRBV9 combines with J gene TRBJ2-3, with no clear D. This CDR3 region has 14 residues. Germline loops: CDR1 SGDLS, CDR2 YYNGEE. V lost 4 bases to trimming and J lost 2 bases, with 11 bases between them. CDR3 sequence reads: CASSPIGPTDTQYF. The CDR3 DNA sequence: TGTGCCAGCAGCCCGATTGGGCCCACAGATACGCAGTATTTT.

The chain carries TRBV4-1 and TRBJ2-3, with TRBD2 matching over 9 bases. Germline CDR1 reads MGHRA; CDR2 reads YSYEKL. The CDR3 totals 17 residues. V lost 0 bases and J lost 5; bases outside the gene matches: 9. CDR3 nucleotides: TGCGCCAGCAGCCAAGATAGGGCGGGAGGGCCGGGAGATACGCAGTATTTT. It is translated as CASSQDRAGGPGDTQYF.

Remarks on this clone: Other DNA sequences within the sample encode an identical CDR3. The rearrangement links TRBV28 to TRBJ2-1; D remains unclear. The CDR3 has 12 amino acids. The V end lost 1 base, the J end lost 7 bases, and 5 bases lay between the germline ends. Germline values: CDR1 MDHEN, CDR2 SYDVKM. CDR3 sequence reads: CASSLFGNEQFF. Here the CDR3 DNA reads TGTGCCAGCAGTTTATTCGGGAATGAGCAGTTCTTC. The variable domain in full, completed from reference TRBV28 and TRBJ2-1, reads DVKVTQSSRYLVKRTGEKVFLECVQDMDHENMFWYRQDPGLGLRLIYFSYDVKMKEKGDIPEGYSVSREKKERFSLILESASTNQTSMYLCASSLFGNEQFFGPGTRLTVL.

This chain joins TRBV11-2 and TRBJ2-5; weak D call: TRBD1 (6 bases). CDR1 SGHAT and CDR2 FQNNGV come from the germline V gene. The CDR3 totals 14 residues. V gave up 2 bases and J gave up 0 bases, with 7 bases separating them. The CDR3 here is CASSLWTDQETQYF. The CDR3, as DNA: TGTGCCAGCAGCTTATGGACAGACCAAGAGACCCAGTACTTC.

This rearrangement joins TRBV28 to TRBJ2-2; possible D gene TRBD1, 6 bases. CDR1 MDHEN and CDR2 SYDVKM come from the germline V gene. The CDR3 runs to 17 residues. V was clipped by 4 bases and J by 6 bases, with 21 bases between them. In nucleotides, the CDR3 is TGTGCCAGCAGTTCCTTCGTGGACAGAATGGTCCCCGGGGAGCTGTTTTTT. It encodes CASSSFVDRMVPGELFF.

The chain combines TRBV9 with TRBJ2-7; TRBD1 might be the D (6 bases). Trimming shortened V by 0 bases and J by 3 bases, and 13 bases separated the two germline ends. In germline, CDR1 is SGDLS, CDR2 YYNGEE. This CDR3 comprises 15 residues. The DNA of the CDR3 is TGTGCCAGCAGCGTAGGGCAGGGGCTGGACTACGAGCAGTACTTC. This sequence encodes CASSVGQGLDYEQYF.

V is TRBV6-5 and J is TRBJ1-5; D is uncertain. The CDR3 extends over 12 amino acids. Germline-derived CDR1 and CDR2 are MNHEY and SVGAGI. Trimming stripped 6 bases from V and 8 bases from J, with 11 bases between. The CDR3 DNA sequence: TGTGCCAGCAGGGCGAATAGTGAGCCCCAGCATTTT. It encodes CASRANSEPQHF.

The V gene is TRBV6-9, the J gene TRBJ2-7; D assignment may be TRBD1 or TRBD2 (6 bases each). The V gene lost 8 bases and the J gene lost 4 bases, with 18 bases spanning the gap. This CDR3 region has 14 residues. Looked up from germline, CDR1 is MNHGY and CDR2 is SVAAGI. As DNA, the CDR3 is TGTGCCAGCCGGGGGCGCGGACCAACGTACGAGCAGTACTTC. This codes for CASRGRGPTYEQYF.

The chain couples TRBV27 to TRBJ1-1; D perhaps matches TRBD1 (5 bases). V was trimmed by 6 bases and J by 1 base, leaving 12 bases between them. The CDR3 totals 14 residues. The germline V gene encodes CDR1 MNHEY and CDR2 SMNVEV (reference sequence). The CDR3 reads CASRIMGGNTEAFF. The CDR3 DNA reads as TGTGCCAGCAGGATCATGGGGGGGAACACTGAAGCTTTCTTT.

The chain links TRBV4-3 to TRBJ2-7, with unresolved D. Germline V gene data show CDR1 as LGHNA and CDR2 as YSLEER. Trimming took off 0 bases at V and 3 bases at J, with 9 bases between the two ends. The CDR3 runs 14 residues. This CDR3 reads CASSQDYPDYEQYF. DNA for the CDR3: TGCGCCAGCAGCCAAGATTACCCAGACTACGAGCAGTACTTC.

CDR3 protein: CASSFGQFSSEQYF. The CDR3 DNA sequence: TGTGCCAGCAGCTTTGGACAGTTTTCAAGCGAGCAGTACTTC. The chain is built from TRBV5-8 and TRBJ2-7; possible D gene TRBD1, 6 bases. This CDR3 is built from 14 residues. V lost 2 bases and J lost 6, with 15 bases in between. The V gene's germline CDR1 is SGHTS and CDR2 YDEGEE.

This clone was seen only a few times. The chain employs TRBV10-1 and TRBJ1-1, with D uncertain. Germline lookup yields CDR1 WNHNN and CDR2 SYGVQD (reference sequence). This CDR3 contains 13 residues. Deletions cut 4 bases from V and 0 bases from J, with 6 bases between. CDR3 nucleotide sequence: TGCGCCAGCAGTGGACGGTTGAACACTGAAGCTTTCTTT. This codes for CASSGRLNTEAFF.

V usage is TRBV4-3 and J usage is TRBJ2-5; 8 bases are shared with TRBD1. CDR1 is LGHNA and CDR2 is YSLEER in the germline V gene. V dropped 0 bases and J dropped 4; count of bases not matched to a gene: 19. The CDR3 has 20 amino acids. This CDR3 is CASSQEVWPLTQGAGETQYF. The CDR3 DNA reads TGCGCCAGCAGCCAAGAAGTGTGGCCCCTTACCCAGGGGGCGGGAGAGACCCAGTACTTC.

This clone was seen a single time. This chain uses TRBV10-3 with TRBJ2-3; 8 nucleotides match TRBD2. The CDR3 sequence is 16 residues long. The germline V gene encodes CDR1 ENHRY and CDR2 SYGVKD. V trimming: 4 bases; J trimming: 3 bases; junction bases outside the gene matches: 9. The CDR3 sequence is CAISGSPGGRTDTQYF. Here the CDR3 DNA reads TGTGCCATCAGTGGGTCCCCGGGGGGGCGTACAGATACGCAGTATTTT.

This chain uses TRBV27 with TRBJ2-1; the D gene is possibly TRBD2 (7 bases). The CDR3 consists of 14 residues. Trimming cost V 7 bases and J 7 bases, with 17 bases left between them. The germline V gene has CDR1 MNHEY and CDR2 SMNVEV (reference sequence). CDR3 loop: CASNEGGDRNEQFF. DNA of the CDR3: TGTGCCAGCAACGAAGGGGGGGATCGAAATGAGCAGTTCTTC.

The chain has TRBV9 and TRBJ1-2; 8 bases match TRBD1. The V gene end was trimmed by 3 bases and the J gene end by 8 bases; junction bases not matched to a gene: 9. Looked up from germline, CDR1 is SGDLS and CDR2 is YYNGEE. CDR3 length: 14 amino acids. CDR3 protein: CASSAHRGAEGYTF. The CDR3 DNA sequence: TGTGCCAGCAGCGCCCACAGGGGGGCAGAAGGCTACACCTTC.

The J gene is TRBJ1-1, the V gene TRBV7-6, with D perhaps TRBD1 (6 bases). From germline, CDR1 is SGHVS and CDR2 FNYEAQ. With 5 bases removed from V and 0 bases from J, the gap between germline ends came to 13 bases. This CDR3 contains 15 residues. The CDR3: CASSERTAVNTEAFF. Here the CDR3 DNA reads TGTGCCAGCAGCGAGCGGACAGCAGTGAACACTGAAGCTTTCTTT.

A few counts support this clone. The sample carries other DNA sequences with the same CDR3. The chain recombines TRBV6-5 with TRBJ2-7; TRBD1 agrees at 7 bases. V trimming: 4 bases; J trimming: 3 bases; junction bases outside the gene matches: 0. CDR1 and CDR2 (germline): MNHEY, SVGAGI. The CDR3 extends over 12 amino acids. CDR3 sequence reads: CASSWDSYEQYF. CDR3 DNA sequence: TGTGCCAGCAGTTGGGACAGCTACGAGCAGTACTTC.

This clone was seen just once. The gene calls are TRBV6-6 and TRBJ2-5; no reliable D call. CDR3 length equals 11 residues. Germline loops: CDR1 MNHNY, CDR2 SVGAGI (reference sequence). V shed 2 bases and J shed 3 bases, with 1 base lying between them. The DNA of the CDR3 is TGTGCCAGCAGTTACGAAGAGACCCAGTACTTC. It is translated as CASSYEETQYF.

The chain is built from TRBV7-9 and TRBJ2-7; tentatively, D is TRBD1 or TRBD2 (5 bases each). CDR1 and CDR2 from the germline V gene are SEHNR and FQNEAQ (reference sequence). The CDR3 sequence is 15 residues long. V dropped 5 bases and J dropped 6 bases, with 20 bases sitting between them. In nucleotides, the CDR3 is TGTGCCAGCAGCACACGAACGGGACGCCTTCTCGAGCAGTACTTC. This encodes CASSTRTGRLLEQYF.

CDR3 residues: CASSLTGDPYGYTF. The CDR3 coding sequence is TGTGCCAGCAGTTTAACAGGGGACCCTTATGGCTACACCTTC. The chain carries TRBV28 and TRBJ1-2, with TRBD1 matching 7 bases. Germline V gives CDR1 MDHEN, CDR2 SYDVKM. V lost 2 bases to trimming and J lost 5 bases; unmatched junction nucleotides: 5. This CDR3 is 14 amino acids long.

The chain links TRBV10-3 to TRBJ2-2; D is unresolved. Germline CDR1 ENHRY, CDR2 SYGVKD. With 0 bases removed from V and 1 base from J, the gap between germline ends came to 6 bases. This CDR3 spans 15 amino acids. CDR3 in amino acids: CAISESVRNTGELFF. DNA of the CDR3: TGTGCCATCAGTGAGTCTGTCCGGAACACCGGGGAGCTGTTTTTT.

V is TRBV10-1 and J is TRBJ2-1; perhaps TRBD2 as D (5 bases). CDR1 WNHNN and CDR2 SYGVQD come from the germline V gene (reference sequence). V was shortened by 3 bases and J by 4 bases, with 7 bases between the two germline ends. The CDR3 totals 13 residues. The CDR3: CASSDPGYNEQFF. The CDR3 bases are TGCGCCAGCAGTGATCCGGGGTACAATGAGCAGTTCTTC.

This clone appeared once. The rearrangement uses TRBV30 and TRBJ2-1; 10 bases match TRBD2. The CDR3 extends over 13 amino acids. Germline V CDR1 and CDR2: GTSNPN, SVGIG (reference sequence). Trimming removed 5 bases from V and 4 bases from J; junction bases left unmatched: 2. CDR3 protein: CAWEAGGYNEQFF. The CDR3 nucleotides are TGTGCCTGGGAAGCGGGGGGGTACAATGAGCAGTTCTTC.